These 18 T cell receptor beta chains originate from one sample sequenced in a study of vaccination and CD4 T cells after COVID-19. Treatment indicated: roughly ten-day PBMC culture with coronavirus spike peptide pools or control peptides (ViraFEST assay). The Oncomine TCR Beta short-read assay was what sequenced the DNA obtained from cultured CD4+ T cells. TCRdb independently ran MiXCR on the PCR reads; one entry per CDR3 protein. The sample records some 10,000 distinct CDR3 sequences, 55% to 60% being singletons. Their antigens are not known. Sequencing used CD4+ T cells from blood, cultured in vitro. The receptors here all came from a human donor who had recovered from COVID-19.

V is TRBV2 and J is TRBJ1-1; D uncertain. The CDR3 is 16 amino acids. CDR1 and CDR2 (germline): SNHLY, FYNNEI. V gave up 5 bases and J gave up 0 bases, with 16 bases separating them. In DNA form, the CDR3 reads TGTGCCAGCAGTAAATCCGGGAGATCCCTGAACACTGAAGCTTTCTTT. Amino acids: CASSKSGRSLNTEAFF. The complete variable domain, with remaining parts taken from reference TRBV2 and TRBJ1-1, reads EPEVTQTPSHQVTQMGQEVILRCVPISNHLYFYWYRQILGQKVEFLVSFYNNEISEKSEIFDDQFSVERPDGSNFTLKIRSTKLEDSAMYFCASSKSGRSLNTEAFFGQGTRLTVV.

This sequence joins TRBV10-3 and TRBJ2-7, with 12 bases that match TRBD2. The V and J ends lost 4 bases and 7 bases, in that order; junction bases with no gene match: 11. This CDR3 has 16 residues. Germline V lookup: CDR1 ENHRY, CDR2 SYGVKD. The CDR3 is CAISAFTSGGSREQYF. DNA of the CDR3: TGTGCCATCAGTGCCTTTACTAGCGGGGGGTCCAGAGAGCAGTACTTC.

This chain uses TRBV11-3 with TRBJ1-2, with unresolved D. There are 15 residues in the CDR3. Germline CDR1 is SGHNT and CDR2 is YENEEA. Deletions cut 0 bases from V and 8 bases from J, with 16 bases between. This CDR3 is CASSLDPSWEVGYTF. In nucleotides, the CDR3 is TGTGCCAGCAGCTTAGATCCATCTTGGGAGGTCGGCTACACCTTC. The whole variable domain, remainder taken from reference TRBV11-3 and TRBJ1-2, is EAGVVQSPRYKIIEKKQPVAFWCNPISGHNTLYWYLQNLGQGPELLIRYENEEAVDDSQLPKDRFSAERLKGVDSTLKIQPAELGDSAVYLCASSLDPSWEVGYTFGSGTRLTVV.

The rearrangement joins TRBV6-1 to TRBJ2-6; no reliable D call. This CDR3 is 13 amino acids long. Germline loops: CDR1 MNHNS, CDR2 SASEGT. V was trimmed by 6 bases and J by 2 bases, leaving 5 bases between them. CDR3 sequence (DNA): TGTGCCAGCAGAACTCCTGGGGCCAACGTCCTGACTTTC. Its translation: CASRTPGANVLTF.

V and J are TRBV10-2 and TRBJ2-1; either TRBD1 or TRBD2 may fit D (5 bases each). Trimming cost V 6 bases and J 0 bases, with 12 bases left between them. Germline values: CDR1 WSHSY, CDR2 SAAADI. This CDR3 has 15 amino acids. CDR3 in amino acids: CASRGTRDSYNEQFF. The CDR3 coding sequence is TGCGCCAGCAGAGGGACCAGGGACTCCTACAATGAGCAGTTCTTC.

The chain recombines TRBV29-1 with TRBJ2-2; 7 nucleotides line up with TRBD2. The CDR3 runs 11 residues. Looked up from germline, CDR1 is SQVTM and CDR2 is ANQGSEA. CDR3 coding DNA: TGCACCATGGGGGGGTTCGGGGAGCTGTTTTTT. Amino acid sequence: CTMGGFGELFF.

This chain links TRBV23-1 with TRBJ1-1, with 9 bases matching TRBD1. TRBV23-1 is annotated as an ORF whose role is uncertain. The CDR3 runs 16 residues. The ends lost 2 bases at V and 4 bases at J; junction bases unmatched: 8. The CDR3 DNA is TGCGCCAGCAGTCAAACGCCCGGGACAGGGTTCACTGAAGCTTTCTTT. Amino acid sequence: CASSQTPGTGFTEAFF.

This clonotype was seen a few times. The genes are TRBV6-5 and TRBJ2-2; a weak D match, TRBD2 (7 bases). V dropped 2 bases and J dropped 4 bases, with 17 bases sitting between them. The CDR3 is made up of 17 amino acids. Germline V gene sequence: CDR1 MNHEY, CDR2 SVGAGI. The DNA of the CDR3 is TGTGCCAGCAGTTACCGAACGGGGGGCCGGGGCACCGGGGAGCTGTTTTTT. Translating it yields CASSYRTGGRGTGELFF.

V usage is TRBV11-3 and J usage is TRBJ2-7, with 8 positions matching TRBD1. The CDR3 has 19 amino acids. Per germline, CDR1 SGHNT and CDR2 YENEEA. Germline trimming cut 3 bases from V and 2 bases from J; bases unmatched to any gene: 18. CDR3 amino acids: CASSFNPERMAGGPYEQYF. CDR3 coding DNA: TGTGCCAGCAGCTTTAACCCGGAAAGAATGGCAGGGGGCCCCTACGAGCAGTACTTC. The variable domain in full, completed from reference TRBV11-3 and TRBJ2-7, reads EAGVVQSPRYKIIEKKQPVAFWCNPISGHNTLYWYLQNLGQGPELLIRYENEEAVDDSQLPKDRFSAERLKGVDSTLKIQPAELGDSAVYLCASSFNPERMAGGPYEQYFGPGTRLTVT.

CDR3 in DNA: TGTGCCAGCAGCCAGAATCATCAGGGTACCGGGGAGCTGTTTTTT. Its translation: CASSQNHQGTGELFF. V usage is TRBV4-2 and J usage is TRBJ2-2, with a possible D match to TRBD1 (5 bases). Germline V lookup: CDR1 LGHNA, CDR2 YNFKEQ. Trimming removed 3 bases at V and 5 bases at J, with 13 bases between. The CDR3 runs to 15 residues.

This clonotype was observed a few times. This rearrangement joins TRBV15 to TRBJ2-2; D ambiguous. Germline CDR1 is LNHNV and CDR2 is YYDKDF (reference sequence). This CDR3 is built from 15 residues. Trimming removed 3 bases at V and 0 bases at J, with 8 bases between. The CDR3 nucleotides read TGTGCCACCAGCAGGGACCCTGCGAACACCGGGGAGCTGTTTTTT. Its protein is CATSRDPANTGELFF.

CDR3 protein: CSASPLAGIYEQYF. The CDR3 DNA follows: TGCAGTGCTAGCCCCCTAGCGGGGATCTACGAGCAGTACTTC. The chain has TRBV20-1 and TRBJ2-7, with 9 bases that match TRBD2. Germline lookup yields CDR1 DFQATT and CDR2 SNEGSKA (reference sequence). V lost 3 bases and J lost 3; bases outside the gene matches: 6. This CDR3 contains 14 residues.

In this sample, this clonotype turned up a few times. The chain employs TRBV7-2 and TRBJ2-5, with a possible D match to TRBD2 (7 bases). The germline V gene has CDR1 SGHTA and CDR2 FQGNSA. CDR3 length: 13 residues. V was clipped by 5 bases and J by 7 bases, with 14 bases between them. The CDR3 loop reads CASSGGAVATQYF. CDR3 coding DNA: TGTGCCAGCAGCGGGGGGGCAGTGGCGACCCAGTACTTC.

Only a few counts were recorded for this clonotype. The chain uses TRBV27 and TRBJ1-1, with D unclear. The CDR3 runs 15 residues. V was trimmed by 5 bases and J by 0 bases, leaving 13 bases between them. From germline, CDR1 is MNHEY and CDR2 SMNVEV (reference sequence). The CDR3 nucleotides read TGTGCCAGCAGTCCGAGAGGACGGGTGAACACTGAAGCTTTCTTT. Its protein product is CASSPRGRVNTEAFF.

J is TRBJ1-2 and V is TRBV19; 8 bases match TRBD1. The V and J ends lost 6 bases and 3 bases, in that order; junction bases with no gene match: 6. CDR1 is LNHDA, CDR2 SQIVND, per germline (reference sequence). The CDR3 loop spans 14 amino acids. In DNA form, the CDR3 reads TGTGCCAGTAGCCTCCGGGACAGGTACTATGGCTACACCTTC. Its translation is CASSLRDRYYGYTF.

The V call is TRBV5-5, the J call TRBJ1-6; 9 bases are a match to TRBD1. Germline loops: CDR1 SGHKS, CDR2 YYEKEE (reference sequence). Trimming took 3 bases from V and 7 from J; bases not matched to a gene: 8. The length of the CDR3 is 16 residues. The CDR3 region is CASSSLQGARNSPLHF. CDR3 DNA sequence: TGTGCCAGCAGCTCTCTACAGGGGGCGCGAAATTCACCCCTCCACTTT.

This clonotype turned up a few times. CDR3 nucleotide sequence: TGCAGTGCTATAGCGGGGGGCACTAGCACAGATACGCAGTATTTT. Amino acid sequence: CSAIAGGTSTDTQYF. The V gene is TRBV20-1, the J gene TRBJ2-3; 10 bases agree with TRBD2. V lost 4 bases and J lost 0; bases outside the gene matches: 4. CDR3 length equals 15 residues. Looked up from germline, CDR1 is DFQATT and CDR2 is SNEGSKA (reference sequence).

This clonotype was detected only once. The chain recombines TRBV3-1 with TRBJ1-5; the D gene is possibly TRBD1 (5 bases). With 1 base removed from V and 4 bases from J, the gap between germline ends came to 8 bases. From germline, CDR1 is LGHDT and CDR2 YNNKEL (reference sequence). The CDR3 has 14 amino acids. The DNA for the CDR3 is TGTGCCAGCAGCCAAGCCCAGGGTAATCAGCCCCAGCATTTT. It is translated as CASSQAQGNQPQHF.